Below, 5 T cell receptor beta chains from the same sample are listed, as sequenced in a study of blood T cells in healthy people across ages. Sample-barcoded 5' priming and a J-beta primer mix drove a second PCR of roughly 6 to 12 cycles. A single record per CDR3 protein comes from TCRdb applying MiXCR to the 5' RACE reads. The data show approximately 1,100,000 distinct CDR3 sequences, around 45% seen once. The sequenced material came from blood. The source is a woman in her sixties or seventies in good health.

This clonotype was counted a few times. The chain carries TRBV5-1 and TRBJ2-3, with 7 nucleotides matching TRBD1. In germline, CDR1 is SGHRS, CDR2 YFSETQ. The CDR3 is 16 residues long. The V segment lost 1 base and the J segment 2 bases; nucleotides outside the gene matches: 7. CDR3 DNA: TGCGCCAGCAGCTTGTTTGGGACAGCGAACACAGATACGCAGTATTTT. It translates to CASSLFGTANTDTQYF.

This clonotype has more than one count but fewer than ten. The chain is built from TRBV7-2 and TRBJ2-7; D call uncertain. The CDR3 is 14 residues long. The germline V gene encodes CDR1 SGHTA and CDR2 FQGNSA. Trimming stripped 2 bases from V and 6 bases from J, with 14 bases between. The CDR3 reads CASSLIRSYGEQYF. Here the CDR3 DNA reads TGTGCCAGCAGCTTAATCAGATCCTATGGCGAGCAGTACTTC.

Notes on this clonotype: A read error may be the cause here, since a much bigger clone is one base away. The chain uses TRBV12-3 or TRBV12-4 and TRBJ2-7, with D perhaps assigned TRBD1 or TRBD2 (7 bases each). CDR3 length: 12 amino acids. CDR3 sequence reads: CAGSQGGNEQYF. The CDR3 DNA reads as TGTGCCGGCAGCCAGGGGGGGAACGAGCAGTACTTC.

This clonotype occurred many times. CDR3 nucleotide sequence: TGTGCCAGCAGCCCACAACTAGCGGGGGACACAGATACGCAGTATTTT. Translating it yields CASSPQLAGDTDTQYF. The chain is built from TRBV4-2 and TRBJ2-3; 11 bases agree with TRBD2. CDR3 length: 16 amino acids. Germline V gene lookup returns CDR1 LGHNA and CDR2 YNFKEQ. V shed 4 bases and J 2 bases; nucleotides not matched to a gene: 5.

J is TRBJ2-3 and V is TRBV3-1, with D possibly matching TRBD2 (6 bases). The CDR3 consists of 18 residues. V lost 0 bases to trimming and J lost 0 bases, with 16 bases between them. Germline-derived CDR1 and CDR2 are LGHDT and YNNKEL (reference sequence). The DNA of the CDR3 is TGTGCCAGCAGCCAAGATCTTGGAGCGGGCGCTAGCACAGATACGCAGTATTTT. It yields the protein CASSQDLGAGASTDTQYF.